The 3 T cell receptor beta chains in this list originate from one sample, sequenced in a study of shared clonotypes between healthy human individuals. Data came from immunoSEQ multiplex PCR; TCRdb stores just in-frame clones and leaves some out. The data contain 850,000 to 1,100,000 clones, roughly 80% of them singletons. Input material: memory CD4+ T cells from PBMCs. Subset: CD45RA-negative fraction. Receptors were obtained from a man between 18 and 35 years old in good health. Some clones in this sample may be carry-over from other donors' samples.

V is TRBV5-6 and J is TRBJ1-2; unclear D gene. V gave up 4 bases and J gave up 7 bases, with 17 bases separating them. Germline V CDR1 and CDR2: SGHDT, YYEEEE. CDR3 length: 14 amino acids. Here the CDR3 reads CASSSAGIRSGYTF. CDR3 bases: TGTGCCAGCAGCAGCGCCGGGATCCGGTCTGGCTACACCTTC.

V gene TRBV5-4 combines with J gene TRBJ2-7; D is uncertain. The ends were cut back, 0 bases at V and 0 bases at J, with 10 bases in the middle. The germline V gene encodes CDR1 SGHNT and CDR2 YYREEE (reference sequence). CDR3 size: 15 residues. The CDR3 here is CASSLGVHSSYEQYF. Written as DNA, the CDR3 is TGTGCCAGCAGCTTGGGGGTCCATAGCTCCTACGAGCAGTACTTC.

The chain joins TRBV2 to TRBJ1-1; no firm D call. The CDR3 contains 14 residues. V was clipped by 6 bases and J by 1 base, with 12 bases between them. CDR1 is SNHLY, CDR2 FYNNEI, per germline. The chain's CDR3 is CASRTQTRNTEAFF. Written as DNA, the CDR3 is TGTGCCAGCAGGACCCAAACACGGAACACTGAAGCTTTCTTT. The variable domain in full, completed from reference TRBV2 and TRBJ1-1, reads EPEVTQTPSHQVTQMGQEVILRCVPISNHLYFYWYRQILGQKVEFLVSFYNNEISEKSEIFDDQFSVERPDGSNFTLKIRSTKLEDSAMYFCASRTQTRNTEAFFGQGTRLTVV.